This T cell receptor (beta chain) stems from a study of T cells after yellow fever vaccination. Study at large: Fractions of low cell number were prepared using SMART-Seq v4 Ultra Low Input.

They built TCR cDNA with 5'RACE template switching, a step that put in a universal primer site and UMIs. One entry per CDR3 protein results from TCRdb running MiXCR on the 5' RACE reads. This sample has a few hundred thousand distinct CDR3 sequences; 17% occur once, and the top ten carry around 15%. The CDR3 runs 15 residues. The V and J ends lost 7 bases and 3 bases respectively, with 18 bases between them. CDR1 is MNHNS, CDR2 SASEGT, per germline. This clonotype appeared a few times. Its target is unknown. Whole-study findings and limits: Researchers cautioned that FACS-sorted repertoires could harbor abundant clonotypes contaminating from the bulk population. Of the clonotypes, a small share occurred in both CD4 and CD8 compartments.

The sequences come from PBMCs, collected more than 4 days after the first yellow fever vaccination. This chain connects TRBV6-1 to TRBJ2-5; D perhaps matches TRBD2 (6 bases). This TCR was sampled from a man between 18 and 35 years old who received the YFV17D yellow fever vaccine. CDR3 loop: CASTPLGGPEETQYF. Written as DNA, the CDR3 is TGTGCCAGCACCCCCCTGGGGGGACCCGAAGAGACCCAGTACTTC.